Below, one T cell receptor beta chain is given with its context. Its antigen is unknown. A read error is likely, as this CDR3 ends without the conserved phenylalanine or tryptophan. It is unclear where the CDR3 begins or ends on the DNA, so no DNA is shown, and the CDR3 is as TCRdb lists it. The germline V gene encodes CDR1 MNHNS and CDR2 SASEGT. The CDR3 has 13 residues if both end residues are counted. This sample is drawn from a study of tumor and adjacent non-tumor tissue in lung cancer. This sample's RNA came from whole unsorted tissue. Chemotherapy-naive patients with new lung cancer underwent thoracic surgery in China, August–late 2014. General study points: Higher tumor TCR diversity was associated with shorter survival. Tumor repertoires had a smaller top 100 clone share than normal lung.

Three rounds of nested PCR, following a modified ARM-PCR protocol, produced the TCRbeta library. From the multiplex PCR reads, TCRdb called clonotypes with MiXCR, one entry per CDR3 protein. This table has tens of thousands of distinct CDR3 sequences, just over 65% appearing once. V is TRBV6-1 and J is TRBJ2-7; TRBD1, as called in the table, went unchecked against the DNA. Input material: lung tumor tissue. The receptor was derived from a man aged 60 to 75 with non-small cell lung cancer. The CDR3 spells CASLREGGYEHYY.